This T cell receptor beta chain was sequenced during a study of blood T cell repertoires in COVID-19 (dated by TCRdb to the early 2020s). As for the study more broadly: Samples from collaborators originated in the United States, Italy and Spain and spanned both the acute and convalescent phases of COVID-19. HLA class I and class II types, where available, came from metadata supplied by the sample provider rather than from assay-based typing. Samples were obtained from the ongoing ImmuneRACE study (first 160 participants) and from over a thousand subjects provided by 6 global collaborators. Nearly every sample came with metadata listing a de-identified subject ID, COVID-19 status, age in years and sex. The prospective study material was composed of cDNA or gDNA derived from T cells, B-cell-depleted T cells, or PBMCs. The dataset comprised deeply sampled blood TCRbeta repertoires from subjects exposed to, actively infected with, or recovered from COVID-19. The repertoires were released in a freely available public database intended as a resource for research on the immune response to SARS-CoV-2.

The immunoSEQ Assay, a bias-controlled multiplex PCR, was used to amplify TCRbeta CDR3 regions from genomic DNA. On the study's bioinformatics: Within the assay, amplification of reference gene primers was used to estimate how many nucleated cells each sample contained. Sequence reads were collapsed and filtered to measure the absolute abundance of every unique TCRbeta CDR3 rearrangement. For each sample, productive Simpson clonality was calculated as the square root of Simpson's diversity index over productive rearrangements. The table comes from immuneACCESS by way of TCRdb, which keeps in-frame sequences with V and J called. Part of the clones is missing from these tables; in studies checked, under half for an unresolved V gene and the rest for unknown reasons. V and J calls and clone size come straight from that table; D and trimming were deduced from the DNA. For this sample there are roughly 330,000 clones; 85% to 90% appear just once. 3.5% to 4.5% of the sample is taken by the ten largest.

CDR1 LNHNV and CDR2 YYDKDF were looked up in the germline V gene (reference sequence). The junction shows trimming of 5 bases on V and 12 bases on J, and the gene matches do not reach 19 bases of it. Measured from the cysteine to the phenylalanine, the CDR3 is 17 residues long. The entry retains the CDR3 DNA only, 51 bases that are in frame from base 1. Turning to this clone: Its antigen is unknown. No per-base quality is available; no much larger clone lies one base away.

Whole blood was collected in K2EDTA tubes by collaborating institutions according to the institutions' own protocols. Collaborator samples were shipped for TCRbeta analysis as frozen whole blood, isolated PBMCs, or DNA extracted from either sample type. Broad study findings and their caveats: The quantity of clinical and demographic metadata differed by source and by participant and was supplied without curation.

Sequencing used peripheral blood. The clonotype comes from a woman aged 45-60 years with active or convalescent COVID-19. The V and J genes are TRBV15 and TRBJ2-1; 10 nucleotides in the junction match TRBD1. The sequenced DNA is TGTGCCACCAGCCCCCAAATCGACAGGGGGCGCGGTGTCGGGCAGTTCTTC. It specifies CATSPQIDRGRGVGQFF.